A single sample is the source of the 15 T cell receptor beta chains below, sequenced in a study of cytomegalovirus exposure and HLA in healthy donors. The PCR made use of 60 Vbeta and 13 Jbeta primers. Sequencing used immunoSEQ multiplex PCR; TCRdb keeps in-frame clones, though not all of them. The sample carries some 130,000 clones, less than 85% recorded once. Sequencing was performed on PBMCs. The receptors were sampled from a middle-aged man in good health and CMV-seronegative.

The chain links TRBV2 to TRBJ2-5, with 7 bases lining up with TRBD2. This CDR3 contains 16 residues. The germline gives CDR1 SNHLY, CDR2 FYNNEI. Trimming at V came to 9 bases and at J to 1 base, leaving 14 bases not matched to a gene. The CDR3 coding sequence is TGTGCCAGTCCGCTAGCGGCCAAGAGGAGCCAAGAGACCCAGTACTTC. It codes for CASPLAAKRSQETQYF. Looking up the rest from reference TRBV2 and TRBJ2-5 gives the full variable domain: EPEVTQTPSHQVTQMGQEVILRCVPISNHLYFYWYRQILGQKVEFLVSFYNNEISEKSEIFDDQFSVERPDGSNFTLKIRSTKLEDSAMYFCASPLAAKRSQETQYFGPGTRLLVL.

The V call is TRBV25-1, the J call TRBJ1-1, with a tentative D call TRBD1 (6 bases). The length of the CDR3 is 15 residues. Germline assignment: CDR1 MGHDK and CDR2 SYGVNS. V was cut by 4 bases and J by 3 bases, with 15 bases left in between. CDR3 amino acids: CASSASSGADTEAFF. The DNA for the CDR3 is TGTGCCAGCAGTGCCTCGTCAGGGGCCGACACTGAAGCTTTCTTT.

This clone was counted between two and nine times. J is TRBJ2-7 and V is TRBV6-5; tentatively, D is TRBD1 (6 bases). Trimming removed 0 bases at V and 2 bases at J, with 11 bases between. The CDR3 totals 15 residues. The V gene's germline CDR1 is MNHEY and CDR2 SVGAGI. The CDR3 DNA follows: TGTGCCAGCAGTTACTCCGGGACAAACACCTACGAGCAGTACTTC. This encodes CASSYSGTNTYEQYF.

The V and J genes are TRBV29-1 and TRBJ1-1; D gene uncertain. This CDR3 comprises 11 residues. V lost 5 bases and J lost 1, with 5 bases in between. Per the germline V gene, CDR1 is SQVTM and CDR2 is ANQGSEA. The CDR3 DNA is TGCAGCGTTCGGGAGAACACTGAAGCTTTCTTT. Its translation: CSVRENTEAFF.

This clone was detected only a few times. This chain uses TRBV4-1 with TRBJ1-2, with 10 bases identical to TRBD1. The CDR3 is 14 residues long. The V gene end was trimmed by 4 bases and the J gene end by 8 bases; junction bases not matched to a gene: 7. Germline V CDR1 and CDR2: MGHRA, YSYEKL. CDR3 protein: CASSPIDRGRGYTF. The CDR3 coding sequence is TGCGCCAGCAGCCCAATCGACAGGGGGCGAGGCTACACCTTC.

The genes are TRBV5-4 and TRBJ2-5, with 11 bases lining up with TRBD2. The CDR3 runs to 17 residues. V dropped 0 bases and J dropped 5; count of bases not matched to a gene: 9. CDR1 is SGHNT, CDR2 YYREEE, per germline (reference sequence). CDR3 loop: CASSLAGASGRTETQYF. CDR3 DNA sequence: TGTGCCAGCAGCTTGGCGGGGGCTAGCGGGAGGACGGAGACCCAGTACTTC.

The rearrangement uses TRBV18 and TRBJ1-4; maybe TRBD1 (5 bases). Germline CDR1 and CDR2: KGHSH and LQKENI. V lost 3 bases and J 8 bases, leaving 13 bases between the germline ends. The CDR3 consists of 14 residues. The CDR3 bases are TGTGCCAGCTCACCTATTGCAGGGCACGAAAAACTGTTTTTT. Translating gives CASSPIAGHEKLFF.

The chain recombines TRBV7-9 with TRBJ2-1; D perhaps matches TRBD1 (5 bases). The germline gives CDR1 SEHNR, CDR2 FQNEAQ (reference sequence). Trimming stripped 1 base from V and 1 base from J, with 5 bases between. This CDR3 is built from 14 residues. CDR3 amino acids: CASSLDRSYNEQFF. The CDR3 DNA is TGTGCCAGCAGCTTAGACAGGTCCTACAATGAGCAGTTCTTC.

The genes are TRBV6-6 and TRBJ1-3; a possible D gene is TRBD1 (5 bases). CDR3 length equals 13 residues. The V end lost 7 bases, the J end lost 0 bases, and 7 bases lay between the germline ends. Germline loops: CDR1 MNHNY, CDR2 SVGAGI (reference sequence). The CDR3 sequence: CASIRGSGNTIYF. CDR3 coding DNA: TGTGCCAGCATTAGGGGCTCTGGAAACACCATATATTTT.

The CDR3, as DNA: TGCAGCGTTGAAGGGGACAGGGTCGATTCCTACGAGCAGTACTTC. Translating it yields CSVEGDRVDSYEQYF. The chain carries TRBV29-1 and TRBJ2-7; 9 bases are shared with TRBD1. J was trimmed by 1 base and V by 1 base; bases with no gene match: 5. CDR3 size: 15 residues. Germline assignment: CDR1 SQVTM and CDR2 ANQGSEA.

The chain uses TRBV7-9 and TRBJ1-4, with 7 bases aligning to TRBD1. This CDR3 comprises 16 residues. The germline V gene has CDR1 SEHNR and CDR2 FQNEAQ (reference sequence). V was clipped by 0 bases and J by 6 bases; unmatched bases: 7. This chain's CDR3 is CASSLAGGQRDEKLFF. In nucleotides, the CDR3 is TGTGCCAGCAGCTTAGCGGGGGGACAGAGAGATGAAAAACTGTTTTTT.

This chain links TRBV11-2 with TRBJ1-6; weak D call: TRBD1 (5 bases). Trimming took 5 bases from V and 7 from J, leaving 12 bases between them. CDR1 and CDR2 from the germline V gene are SGHAT and FQNNGV. CDR3 length equals 14 residues. The chain's CDR3 is CASSQSGGNSPLHF. The CDR3 DNA is TGTGCCAGCAGCCAATCGGGGGGAAATTCACCCCTCCACTTT.

The gene calls are TRBV28 and TRBJ1-5; a possible D gene is TRBD1 (5 bases). Trimming removed 7 bases at V and 1 base at J, with 17 bases between. CDR1 is MDHEN, CDR2 SYDVKM, per germline. This CDR3 spans 16 amino acids. CDR3 loop: CASNLGGAESNQPQHF. Written as DNA, the CDR3 is TGTGCCAGCAACCTAGGAGGGGCGGAGAGCAATCAGCCCCAGCATTTT.

The chain carries TRBV2 and TRBJ2-7; no clear D. The ends were cut back, 5 bases at V and 3 bases at J, with 5 bases in the middle. The CDR3 consists of 11 residues. Germline-derived CDR1 and CDR2 are SNHLY and FYNNEI. CDR3 nucleotides: TGTGCCAGCAGTCTTCTCTACGAGCAGTACTTC. Its protein product is CASSLLYEQYF.

This clone has a handful of counts. The J gene is TRBJ2-2, the V gene TRBV6-1; 10 positions match TRBD1. Germline lookup yields CDR1 MNHNS and CDR2 SASEGT. V lost 8 bases and J lost 5; bases outside the gene matches: 8. The CDR3 is 15 residues long. CDR3 region: CASFPDRGRTGELFF. CDR3 bases: TGTGCCAGCTTTCCTGACAGGGGGCGGACCGGGGAGCTGTTTTTT.